The 28 T cell receptor beta chains below were found in one sample sequenced in a study of vaccination effects on CD4 cells after COVID-19. Within the ViraFEST assay, antigen-specific CD4+ T cells underwent expansion with viral peptide pools prior to sequencing. It was after around eleven days of culture that CD4+ T cells were isolated. No vaccinee had earlier SARS-CoV-2 infection, and nucleocapsid antibodies were negative. The data were produced by immunoSEQ multiplex PCR, yet TCRdb's version contains in-frame clones alone and is incomplete. The sample contains 20,000 to 30,000 clones, about 74% of which appear only once. Which antigens these TCRs recognize remains unknown. The specimen comprised CD4+ T cells from PBMCs cultured with SARS-CoV-2 spike peptides, sampled before COVID-19 vaccination. The receptors stem from a human donor who received a COVID-19 vaccine.

In its sample, this clone was seen a few times. The chain is built from TRBV24-1 and TRBJ2-2; D not resolved. This CDR3 is built from 16 residues. Germline V gene lookup returns CDR1 KGHDR and CDR2 SFDVKD. Trimming removed 4 bases at V and 4 bases at J, with 15 bases between. Here the CDR3 DNA reads TGTGCCACCAGTGAGGCCGAGATTGCCTCCACCGGGGAGCTGTTTTTT. It is translated as CATSEAEIASTGELFF.

The chain joins TRBV9 to TRBJ1-1; D is ambiguous. Germline loops: CDR1 SGDLS, CDR2 YYNGEE. The CDR3 length is 16 residues. V was clipped by 1 base and J by 1 base, with 14 bases between them. The CDR3 loop is CASSVSTQLANTEAFF. CDR3 DNA: TGTGCCAGCAGCGTAAGTACGCAGCTCGCGAACACTGAAGCTTTCTTT. The variable domain in full, completed from reference TRBV9 and TRBJ1-1, reads DSGVTQTPKHLITATGQRVTLRCSPRSGDLSVYWYQQSLDQGLQFLIQYYNGEERAKGNILERFSAQQFPDLHSELNLSSLELGDSALYFCASSVSTQLANTEAFFGQGTRLTVV.

The chain joins TRBV10-1 to TRBJ2-6; D ambiguous. Germline CDR1 and CDR2: WNHNN and SYGVQD (reference sequence). The CDR3 totals 14 residues. Trimming left V 4 bases short and J 0 bases short, with 4 bases between. CDR3 sequence reads: CASSVLSGANVLTF. The CDR3 DNA reads as TGCGCCAGCAGTGTTCTCTCTGGGGCCAACGTCCTGACTTTC.

The chain links TRBV29-1 to TRBJ2-7; D is unresolved. The V gene lost 4 bases and the J gene lost 4 bases, with 14 bases spanning the gap. This CDR3 contains 13 residues. Germline V CDR1 and CDR2: SQVTM, ANQGSEA. CDR3 sequence: CSVGRRLQYEQYF. The CDR3 DNA reads as TGCAGCGTTGGACGGCGTCTCCAGTACGAGCAGTACTTC.

The J gene is TRBJ1-6, the V gene TRBV27; TRBD1 matches 10 bases. Germline lookup yields CDR1 MNHEY and CDR2 SMNVEV (reference sequence). The CDR3 spans 15 residues. Trimming at V came to 3 bases and at J to 9 bases, leaving 5 bases not matched to a gene. The CDR3 DNA sequence: TGTGCCAGCAGTTTTCTCGGGACAGGGGTTTCACCCCTCCACTTT. The encoded protein is CASSFLGTGVSPLHF.

The V and J genes are TRBV6-5 and TRBJ1-2; D gene ambiguous. This CDR3 spans 12 amino acids. The germline V and J ends were trimmed by 6 bases and 6 bases, with 11 bases remaining between them. From germline, CDR1 is MNHEY and CDR2 SVGAGI. CDR3 in amino acids: CASRSQWDGYTF. CDR3 bases: TGTGCCAGCAGATCCCAGTGGGATGGCTACACCTTC.

This clone was found once. The chain joins TRBV10-1 to TRBJ2-1; the match to TRBD2 covers 14 bases. CDR1 and CDR2 from the germline V gene are WNHNN and SYGVQD (reference sequence). V lost 4 bases, J lost 8 bases, and 4 bases stayed unmatched. The CDR3 has 15 amino acids. CDR3 nucleotide sequence: TGCGCCAGCAGTGTCCCGGGACTAGCGGGGGATGAGCAGTTCTTC. Amino acid sequence: CASSVPGLAGDEQFF.

The V and J genes are TRBV14 and TRBJ1-1; 8 bases line up with TRBD1. The CDR3 contains 18 residues. CDR1 is SGHDN, CDR2 FVKESK, per germline. Trimming at V came to 4 bases and at J to 2 bases, leaving 15 bases not matched to a gene. In DNA, the CDR3 is TGTGCCAGCAGCCTTAATCCACTCAGGGGGCATGGAAACACTGAAGCTTTCTTT. Its protein is CASSLNPLRGHGNTEAFF.

The V gene is TRBV5-4, the J gene TRBJ1-1; TRBD1 matches 8 bases. This CDR3 has 15 residues. The V gene end was trimmed by 5 bases and the J gene end by 0 bases; junction bases not matched to a gene: 6. CDR1 and CDR2 from the germline V gene are SGHNT and YYREEE (reference sequence). The CDR3 region has the DNA TGTGCCAGCAGAGGTGACAGGGGCATGAACACTGAAGCTTTCTTT. Translation: CASRGDRGMNTEAFF. Together with reference TRBV5-4 and TRBJ1-1, the CDR3 gives the full variable domain: ETGVTQSPTHLIKTRGQQVTLRCSSQSGHNTVSWYQQALGQGPQFIFQYYREEENGRGNFPPRFSGLQFPNYSSELNVNALELDDSALYLCASRGDRGMNTEAFFGQGTRLTVV.

The J gene is TRBJ2-3, the V gene TRBV6-5; D call uncertain. Trimming cost V 0 bases and J 6 bases, with 13 bases left between them. CDR1 and CDR2 from the germline V gene are MNHEY and SVGAGI. This CDR3 is 15 amino acids long. CDR3 bases: TGTGCCAGCAGTTACTCGTACCCGGGCCGCGATACGCAGTATTTT. It encodes CASSYSYPGRDTQYF.

The chain has TRBV25-1 and TRBJ2-7, with D perhaps TRBD1 (6 bases). Trimming took off 4 bases at V and 1 base at J, with 8 bases between the two ends. CDR1 is MGHDK, CDR2 SYGVNS, per germline. CDR3 length: 13 residues. The CDR3 loop is CASSGGPSYEQYF. In DNA, the CDR3 is TGTGCCAGCAGTGGGGGGCCATCCTACGAGCAGTACTTC.

The chain employs TRBV4-1 and TRBJ2-3, with 8 nucleotides matching TRBD2. CDR3 size: 17 residues. V gave up 0 bases and J gave up 4 bases; unmatched junction bases: 9. Germline lookup yields CDR1 MGHRA and CDR2 YSYEKL. This CDR3 reads CASSQERTGTSPDTQYF. CDR3 nucleotides: TGCGCCAGCAGCCAAGAGAGGACCGGGACTAGTCCAGATACGCAGTATTTT.

This clone has only a few counts. The chain joins TRBV18 to TRBJ1-1, with TRBD1 identical over 7 bases. The CDR3 runs to 16 residues. The junction had 17 bases not matched to a gene; V was cut back by 6 bases and J by 7 bases. Germline V lookup: CDR1 KGHSH, CDR2 LQKENI. In DNA form, the CDR3 reads TGTGCCAGCTCTCCGAAGACAGGGCTTGGATTTAGTGAAGCTTTCTTT. Encoded protein: CASSPKTGLGFSEAFF.

The J gene is TRBJ1-3, the V gene TRBV3-1 (or the pseudogene TRBV3-2), with D possibly TRBD1 on 5 matching bases. In germline, CDR1 is LGHDT, CDR2 YNNKEL (reference sequence). The CDR3 covers 16 residues. The V and J ends lost 0 bases and 4 bases respectively, with 13 bases between them. In DNA form, the CDR3 reads TGTGCCAGCAGCCAAGATTTCAGGGCTGGGGGAAACACCATATATTTT. Translated, it gives CASSQDFRAGGNTIYF.

The gene calls are TRBV2 and TRBJ2-5; D gene ambiguous. V was cut by 6 bases and J by 2 bases, with 4 bases left in between. The CDR3 extends over 11 amino acids. The germline V gene encodes CDR1 SNHLY and CDR2 FYNNEI. The DNA of the CDR3 is TGTGCCAGCAGGGAACAAGAGACCCAGTACTTC. Translating it yields CASREQETQYF.

The rearrangement uses TRBV5-1 and TRBJ2-1; tentatively, D is TRBD2 (5 bases). The length of the CDR3 is 14 residues. CDR1 and CDR2 (germline): SGHRS, YFSETQ. Trimming took off 0 bases at V and 6 bases at J, with 10 bases between the two ends. This chain's CDR3 is CASSLGTSINEQFF. The DNA for the CDR3 is TGCGCCAGCAGCTTGGGGACTTCCATCAATGAGCAGTTCTTC.

The V call is TRBV24-1, the J call TRBJ2-5; either TRBD1 or TRBD2 may supply D (6 bases each). Trimming left V 1 base short and J 6 bases short, with 14 bases between. Per the germline V gene, CDR1 is KGHDR and CDR2 is SFDVKD. The CDR3 loop spans 15 amino acids. CDR3 sequence: CATSDFLGGVKTQYF. CDR3 DNA sequence: TGTGCCACCAGTGATTTCTTGGGGGGCGTAAAGACCCAGTACTTC.

The rearrangement uses TRBV9 and TRBJ2-3; D not resolved. Per germline, CDR1 SGDLS and CDR2 YYNGEE. V was cut by 0 bases and J by 6 bases, with 8 bases left in between. CDR3 length: 13 residues. The CDR3 region has the DNA TGTGCCAGCAGCGTAGTGGTTATGGATACGCAGTATTTT. Protein sequence: CASSVVVMDTQYF.

The chain uses TRBV3-1 (or the pseudogene TRBV3-2) and TRBJ2-7; a possible D gene is TRBD2 (5 bases). The CDR3 is 13 amino acids. Germline V CDR1 and CDR2: LGHDT, YNNKEL (reference sequence). Deletions cut 0 bases from V and 6 bases from J, with 9 bases between. CDR3 region: CASSQEGGREQYF. For the CDR3, the DNA is TGTGCCAGCAGCCAAGAAGGCGGGCGCGAGCAGTACTTC.

This clone has just a few counts. V usage is TRBV7-9 and J usage is TRBJ1-4; weak D call: TRBD1 (6 bases). The ends were cut back, 5 bases at V and 8 bases at J, with 15 bases in the middle. CDR3 size: 14 residues. Germline CDR1 SEHNR, CDR2 FQNEAQ (reference sequence). CDR3 region: CASSLQGVWEKLFF. DNA of the CDR3: TGTGCCAGCAGCCTACAGGGTGTGTGGGAAAAACTGTTTTTT.

The J gene is TRBJ1-6, the V gene TRBV3-1 (or the pseudogene TRBV3-2), with D hard to call. The CDR3 is 12 amino acids. V shed 1 base and J shed 9 bases, with 4 bases lying between them. Germline-derived CDR1 and CDR2 are LGHDT and YNNKEL (reference sequence). CDR3 protein: CASSQGGSPLHF. Here the CDR3 DNA reads TGTGCCAGCAGCCAAGGGGGTTCACCCCTCCACTTT.

The J gene is TRBJ2-7, the V gene TRBV10-1; D gene unclear. Per germline, CDR1 WNHNN and CDR2 SYGVQD (reference sequence). The CDR3 consists of 14 residues. The V end was cut by 2 bases, the J end by 4 bases, with 12 bases between. CDR3 sequence reads: CASSEGAGTYEQYF. As DNA, the CDR3 is TGCGCCAGCAGTGAGGGAGCCGGAACGTACGAGCAGTACTTC.

V and J are TRBV5-6 and TRBJ1-3; no definite D call. The CDR3 sequence is 15 residues long. CDR1 is SGHDT, CDR2 YYEEEE, per germline. The V end was cut by 0 bases, the J end by 0 bases, with 7 bases between. DNA for the CDR3: TGTGCCAGCAGCTTGGTTGGAGACTCTGGAAACACCATATATTTT. Protein: CASSLVGDSGNTIYF.

This clone was seen a single time. The genes are TRBV15 and TRBJ2-3; tentative D call: TRBD2 (5 bases). Germline V gene sequence: CDR1 LNHNV, CDR2 YYDKDF (reference sequence). V lost 0 bases, J lost 4 bases, and 14 bases lay in between. The CDR3 has 16 amino acids. Here the CDR3 DNA reads TGTGCCACCAGCAGAGATCCGGGATTTACGGCAGATACGCAGTATTTT. Its translation is CATSRDPGFTADTQYF.

This clone has more than one count but fewer than ten. The chain joins TRBV19 to TRBJ2-7; D call uncertain. This CDR3 is built from 14 residues. Trimming took off 5 bases at V and 0 bases at J, with 11 bases between the two ends. Germline CDR1 is LNHDA and CDR2 is SQIVND (reference sequence). In DNA form, the CDR3 reads TGTGCCAGTAGTGCAAGGACGGCCTCCTACGAGCAGTACTTC. This translates into CASSARTASYEQYF.

This clone turned up a few times. The chain couples TRBV19 to TRBJ1-4; D ambiguous. CDR1 is LNHDA and CDR2 is SQIVND in the germline V gene (reference sequence). With 1 base removed from V and 6 bases from J, the gap between germline ends came to 3 bases. The CDR3 has 12 amino acids. The CDR3 coding sequence is TGTGCCAGTAGTATAGCAGATGAAAAACTGTTTTTT. Its translation: CASSIADEKLFF.

The table lists this clone with a few counts. The CDR3 loop is CASGRASGSTDTQYF. In DNA, the CDR3 is TGTGCCAGTGGCCGGGCTAGCGGGAGCACAGATACGCAGTATTTT. The rearrangement joins TRBV11-3 to TRBJ2-3, with 8 nucleotides matching TRBD2. Germline-derived CDR1 and CDR2 are SGHNT and YENEEA. The CDR3 extends over 15 amino acids. Unmatched junction bases numbered 8, after V lost 9 bases and J lost 0 bases.

The chain carries TRBV9 and TRBJ2-3, with 10 positions matching TRBD2. This CDR3 is 17 amino acids long. CDR1 and CDR2 from the germline V gene are SGDLS and YYNGEE. J gave up 5 bases and V 0 bases, and 9 bases lay outside the gene matches. This CDR3 reads CASSVGSGRARVDTQYF. The CDR3 bases are TGTGCCAGCAGCGTAGGAAGCGGGAGGGCCCGGGTAGATACGCAGTATTTT.